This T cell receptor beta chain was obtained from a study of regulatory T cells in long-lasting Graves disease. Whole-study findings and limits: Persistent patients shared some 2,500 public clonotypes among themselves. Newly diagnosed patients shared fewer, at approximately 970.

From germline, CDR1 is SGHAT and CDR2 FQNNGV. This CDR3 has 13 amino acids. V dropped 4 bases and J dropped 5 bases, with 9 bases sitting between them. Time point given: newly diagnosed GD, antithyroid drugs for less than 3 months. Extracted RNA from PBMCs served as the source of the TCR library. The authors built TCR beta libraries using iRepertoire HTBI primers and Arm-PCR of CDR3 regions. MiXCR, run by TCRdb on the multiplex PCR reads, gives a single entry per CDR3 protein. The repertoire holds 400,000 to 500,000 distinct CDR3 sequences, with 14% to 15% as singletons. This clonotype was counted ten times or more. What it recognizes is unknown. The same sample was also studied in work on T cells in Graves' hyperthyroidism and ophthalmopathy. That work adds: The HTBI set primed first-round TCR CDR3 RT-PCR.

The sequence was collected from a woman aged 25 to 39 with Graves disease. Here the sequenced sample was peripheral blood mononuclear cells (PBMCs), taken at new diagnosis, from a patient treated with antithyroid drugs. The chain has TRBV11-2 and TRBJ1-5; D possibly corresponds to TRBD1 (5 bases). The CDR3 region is CASSYRDHQPQHF. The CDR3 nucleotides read TGTGCCAGCAGCTACCGGGACCATCAGCCCCAGCATTTT.